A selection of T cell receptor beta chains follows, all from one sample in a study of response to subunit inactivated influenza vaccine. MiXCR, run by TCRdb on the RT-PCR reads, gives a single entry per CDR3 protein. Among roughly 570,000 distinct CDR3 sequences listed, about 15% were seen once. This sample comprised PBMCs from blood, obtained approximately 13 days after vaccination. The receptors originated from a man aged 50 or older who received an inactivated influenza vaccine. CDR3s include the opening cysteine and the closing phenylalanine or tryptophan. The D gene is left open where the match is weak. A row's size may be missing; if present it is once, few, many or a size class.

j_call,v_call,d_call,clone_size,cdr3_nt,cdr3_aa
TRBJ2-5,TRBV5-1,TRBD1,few,TGCGCCAGCAGCCGCACGGGACAGCAAGAGACCCAGTACTTC,CASSRTGQQETQYF
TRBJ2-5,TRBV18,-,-,TGTGCCAGCTCACCGAGGGACCTTAGGGAGACCCAGTACTTC,CASSPRDLRETQYF
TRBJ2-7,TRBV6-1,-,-,TGTGCCAGCAGTCCAACCCAACGGGGACGAGGCGAGCAGTACTTC,CASSPTQRGRGEQYF
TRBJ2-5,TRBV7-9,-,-,TGTGCCAGCAGCTTAGATCCCGGCCTCAATGGGAAAGAGACCCAGTACTTC,CASSLDPGLNGKETQYF
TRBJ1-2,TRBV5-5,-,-,TGTGCCAGCAGCTTGGTAGGGCGGGCCTCAGCTAACTATGGCTACACCTTC,CASSLVGRASANYGYTF
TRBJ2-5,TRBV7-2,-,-,TGTGCCAGCAGATTTACGTCGGCCAGAGAGACCCAGTACTTC,CASRFTSARETQYF
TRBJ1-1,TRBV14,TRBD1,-,TGTGCCAGCAATCGACAGGGGCCCCGCTCCGAAGCTTTCTTT,CASNRQGPRSEAFF
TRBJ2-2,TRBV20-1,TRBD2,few,TGCAGTGCTAGACGATCTAGCGGGGGGACCGGGGAGCTGTTTTTT,CSARRSSGGTGELFF
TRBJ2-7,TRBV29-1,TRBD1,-,TGCAGCGCTGAACTGAGGGACAGGGGGCCTTACGAGCAGTACTTC,CSAELRDRGPYEQYF
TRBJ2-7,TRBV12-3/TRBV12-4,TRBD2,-,TGTGCCAGCAGTGTAGCGGGGGGGGACTACGAGCAGTACTTC,CASSVAGGDYEQYF
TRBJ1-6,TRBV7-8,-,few,TGTGCCAGCAGCTTTCAGGGGTTGAATTCACCCCTCCACTTT,CASSFQGLNSPLHF
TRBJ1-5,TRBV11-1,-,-,TGTGCCAGCAGTCGTGACAGGAGTCAGCCCCAGCATTTT,CASSRDRSQPQHF
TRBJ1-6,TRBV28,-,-,TGTGCCAGCAGTTTTTTGAAGGCAGGGAATTCACCCCTCCACTTT,CASSFLKAGNSPLHF
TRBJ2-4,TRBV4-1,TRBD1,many,TGCGCCAGCAGCCAAGATTCTGTCAGGGGGCGCTGGGGCAAAAACATTCAGTACTTC,CASSQDSVRGRWGKNIQYF
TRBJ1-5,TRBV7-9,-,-,TGTGCCAGCAGGGGACCGCAGCCGAATCAGCCCCAGCATTTT,CASRGPQPNQPQHF
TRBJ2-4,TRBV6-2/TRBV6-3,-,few,TGTGCCAGCAGTTACTCCATCATGGACCTAGCCAAAAACATTCAGTACTTC,CASSYSIMDLAKNIQYF
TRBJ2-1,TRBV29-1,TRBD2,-,TGCAGCGGGGTGGCGGGAGTTCACTCCTACAATGAGCAGTTCTTC,CSGVAGVHSYNEQFF
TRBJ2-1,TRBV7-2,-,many,TGTGCCAGCAGCGTATCTAGCCGAAACGAGCAGTTCTTC,CASSVSSRNEQFF
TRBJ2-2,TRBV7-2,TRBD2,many,TGTGCCAGCAGATCCGGGACTAGCCTAACCGGGGAGCTGTTTTTT,CASRSGTSLTGELFF
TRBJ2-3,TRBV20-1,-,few,TGCAGTGCTAGTTGGGGGGCCCCTCGCACAGATACGCAGTATTTT,CSASWGAPRTDTQYF
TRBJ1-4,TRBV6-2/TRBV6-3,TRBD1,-,TGTGCCAGCAGCGGATGGACAGGGTCAAATGAAAAACTGTTTTTT,CASSGWTGSNEKLFF
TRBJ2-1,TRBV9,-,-,TGTGCCAGCAGCGCCACAGGGAACCACAATGAGCAGTTCTTC,CASSATGNHNEQFF
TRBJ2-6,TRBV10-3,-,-,TGTGCCATCAATTTGGCAGGGGACACTGGGGCCAACGTCCTGACTTTC,CAINLAGDTGANVLTF
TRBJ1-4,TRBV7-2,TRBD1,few,TGTGCCAGCAGCTGGACAGGGGTGGATGAAAAACTGTTTTTT,CASSWTGVDEKLFF
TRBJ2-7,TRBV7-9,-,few,TGTGCCAGCAGCTTGTACGGTGTCAACGAGCAGTACTTC,CASSLYGVNEQYF
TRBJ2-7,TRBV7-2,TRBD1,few,TGTGCCAGCAGCTGGGACAGGGGGCGAAACCGACAGTACTTC,CASSWDRGRNRQYF
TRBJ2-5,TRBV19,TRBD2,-,TGTGCCAGTAGTATGGGACCGGGACTAGCGGGACAAGAGACCCAGTACTTC,CASSMGPGLAGQETQYF
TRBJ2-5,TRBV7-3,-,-,TGTGCCAGCAGCCACAACCAGGAGACCCAGTACTTC,CASSHNQETQYF
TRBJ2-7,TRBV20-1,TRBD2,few,TGCAGTGCCATAACTAGCGGGGTCTCCTACGAGCAGTACTTC,CSAITSGVSYEQYF
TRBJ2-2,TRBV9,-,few,TGTGCCAGCAGCAGGGTGCCGAACACCGGGGAGCTGTTTTTT,CASSRVPNTGELFF
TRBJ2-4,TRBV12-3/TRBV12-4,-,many,TGTGCCAGCAGTTCACAGGGAAACATTCAGTACTTC,CASSSQGNIQYF
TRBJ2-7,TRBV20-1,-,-,TGCAGTGCCCCCGGTCTAAGCGGGCCCGACGAGCAGTACTTC,CSAPGLSGPDEQYF
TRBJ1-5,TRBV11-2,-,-,TGTGCCAGCAGTCGGGGTCGGGGGGGCGTGAATCAGCCCCAGCATTTT,CASSRGRGGVNQPQHF
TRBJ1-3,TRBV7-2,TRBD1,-,TGTGCCAGCAGCCCTCGGGACAGGGTCGGAAACACCATATATTTT,CASSPRDRVGNTIYF
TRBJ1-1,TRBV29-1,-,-,TGCAGCGCCCTTGGGGGGCGCAACACTGAAGCTTTCTTT,CSALGGRNTEAFF
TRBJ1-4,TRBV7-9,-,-,TGTGCCAGCAGCGCACCTACAGGGGAAAAACTGTTTTTT,CASSAPTGEKLFF
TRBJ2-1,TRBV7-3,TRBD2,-,TGTGCCAGCAGCCGAAGCCGGACTAGCGTTTACAATGAGCAGTTCTTC,CASSRSRTSVYNEQFF